Presented here are 18 T cell receptor beta chains from one specimen sequenced in a study of blood T cell repertoires in COVID-19. The assay was immunoSEQ multiplex PCR, and TCRdb's table has in-frame clones only and misses some. The data contain about 300,000 clones, about nine tenths of them seen just once; the ten biggest clones take up over 1.5%. Sequencing was carried out using peripheral blood. The receptors stem from a woman in her 30s with COVID-19, enrolled during active disease.

V gene TRBV7-3 combines with J gene TRBJ2-3; 8 nucleotides agree with TRBD1. Per the germline V gene, CDR1 is SGHTA and CDR2 is FQGTGA. CDR3 length: 15 residues. Unmatched junction bases numbered 3, after V lost 4 bases and J lost 0 bases. The CDR3 bases are TGTGCCAGCAGCTCCGGGACAGGAAGCACAGATACGCAGTATTTT. It encodes CASSSGTGSTDTQYF.

This clone was recorded a few times. The chain uses TRBV29-1 and TRBJ2-7; TRBD1 might be the D (6 bases). The CDR3 has 12 amino acids. Per germline, CDR1 SQVTM and CDR2 ANQGSEA. V dropped 6 bases and J dropped 1 base, with 10 bases sitting between them. CDR3 DNA sequence: TGCAGCGTGCGCCAGGGGTCCTACGAGCAGTACTTC. Residues: CSVRQGSYEQYF.

Only one count was recorded for this clone. The CDR3 loop reads CASSHQQGANYGYTF. The DNA for the CDR3 is TGCGCCAGCAGCCACCAACAGGGGGCCAACTATGGCTACACCTTC. V usage is TRBV4-1 and J usage is TRBJ1-2; 9 nucleotides line up with TRBD1. In germline, CDR1 is MGHRA, CDR2 YSYEKL. The trim removed 3 bases at V and 2 bases at J, leaving 4 bases unmatched. The CDR3 spans 15 residues.

This clone was seen only once. This chain uses TRBV7-9 with TRBJ2-7; 11 nucleotides match TRBD2. Losses at the gene ends were 5 bases for V and 0 bases for J; bases not matched to a gene: 6. The CDR3 is made up of 16 amino acids. Germline V gene data show CDR1 as SEHNR and CDR2 as FQNEAQ (reference sequence). The CDR3 DNA sequence: TGTGCCAGCAGCATCTCCACTAGCGGGGGCTCCTACGAGCAGTACTTC. Amino acid sequence: CASSISTSGGSYEQYF.

This clone has at least ten counts. The chain recombines TRBV29-1 with TRBJ1-5, with 8 bases that match TRBD1. Germline loops: CDR1 SQVTM, CDR2 ANQGSEA. This CDR3 spans 14 amino acids. V lost 4 bases and J lost 8; bases outside the gene matches: 10. CDR3 in amino acids: CSVARRGRSEPQHF. The CDR3 region has the DNA TGCAGCGTTGCCCGCAGGGGGCGATCGGAGCCCCAGCATTTT.

The chain carries TRBV28 and TRBJ1-5, with unresolved D. Per the germline V gene, CDR1 is MDHEN and CDR2 is SYDVKM. The CDR3 has 15 amino acids. V was pared by 7 bases and J by 2 bases, with 15 bases between. The CDR3: CASIPRGWGNQPQHF. The CDR3 nucleotides are TGTGCCAGCATCCCCCGGGGTTGGGGCAATCAGCCCCAGCATTTT.

V and J are TRBV7-9 and TRBJ2-2; TRBD1 matches 11 bases. The CDR3 totals 16 residues. Unmatched junction bases numbered 6, after V lost 6 bases and J lost 3 bases. Germline CDR1 SEHNR, CDR2 FQNEAQ (reference sequence). The CDR3: CASSNRDRGDTGELFF. CDR3 DNA sequence: TGTGCCAGCAGTAACCGGGACAGGGGGGACACCGGGGAGCTGTTTTTT.

The J gene is TRBJ1-2, the V gene TRBV15; no firm D call. The germline gives CDR1 LNHNV, CDR2 YYDKDF (reference sequence). Trimming shortened V by 1 base and J by 5 bases, and 11 bases separated the two germline ends. The CDR3 is made up of 14 amino acids. In nucleotides, the CDR3 is TGTGCCACCAGCAGAGCCCCCACTCCTTATGGCTACACCTTC. It codes for CATSRAPTPYGYTF.

This chain connects TRBV6-2 or TRBV6-3 to TRBJ1-5; no firm D call. Deletions cut 5 bases from V and 5 bases from J, with 16 bases between. There are 15 residues in the CDR3. Per the germline V gene, CDR1 is MNHEY and CDR2 is SVGEGT. CDR3 loop: CASSPLTRRDQPQHF. The CDR3 DNA sequence: TGTGCCAGCAGTCCACTGACCCGGAGGGATCAGCCCCAGCATTTT.

The V gene is TRBV5-6, the J gene TRBJ1-2; TRBD1 is a possible D gene (6 bases). Germline CDR1 reads SGHDT; CDR2 reads YYEEEE. This CDR3 comprises 14 residues. The germline V and J ends were trimmed by 2 bases and 7 bases, with 15 bases remaining between them. For the CDR3, the DNA is TGTGCCAGCAGCTTTAGGGGGAAGGCTAGTGGCTACACCTTC. It is translated as CASSFRGKASGYTF.

A word on this clone: Other DNA sequences within the sample encode an identical CDR3. The V and J genes are TRBV27 and TRBJ1-6; D gene unclear. The CDR3 is 13 amino acids. Germline V gives CDR1 MNHEY, CDR2 SMNVEV (reference sequence). V was clipped by 4 bases and J by 8 bases, with 9 bases between them. In DNA, the CDR3 is TGTGCCAGCAGTTACCGGGATTATTCACCCCTCCACTTT. Its translation: CASSYRDYSPLHF.

This chain uses TRBV10-3 with TRBJ2-3; D remains unclear. The V gene lost 3 bases and the J gene lost 2 bases, with 15 bases spanning the gap. Germline V CDR1 and CDR2: ENHRY, SYGVKD. The CDR3 has 16 residues. The DNA of the CDR3 is TGTGCCATCAGTGAAGGTTGGAGCTTTGACACAGATACGCAGTATTTT. It codes for CAISEGWSFDTDTQYF.

The chain recombines TRBV7-9 with TRBJ1-5; 10 bases fit TRBD1. The CDR3 has 16 amino acids. Unmatched junction bases numbered 8, after V lost 7 bases and J lost 2 bases. Germline loops: CDR1 SEHNR, CDR2 FQNEAQ (reference sequence). The CDR3 sequence is CASKGQGIGRNQPQHF. The CDR3 nucleotides are TGTGCCAGCAAGGGACAGGGGATCGGTCGCAATCAGCCCCAGCATTTT.

This clone was recorded a few times. The chain has TRBV9 and TRBJ1-1; perhaps TRBD1 as D (6 bases). Trimming stripped 2 bases from V and 6 bases from J, with 20 bases between. This CDR3 region has 16 residues. Germline V gene data show CDR1 as SGDLS and CDR2 as YYNGEE. For the CDR3, the DNA is TGTGCCAGCAGCGTTGACGTTCTGGGGGCTGGTTCTGAAGCTTTCTTT. It translates to CASSVDVLGAGSEAFF.

The rearrangement uses TRBV18 and TRBJ2-5; D not certain. Germline values: CDR1 KGHSH, CDR2 LQKENI. The germline V and J ends were trimmed by 2 bases and 4 bases, with 8 bases remaining between them. This CDR3 spans 13 amino acids. CDR3: CASSPSRLETQYF. The CDR3 DNA is TGTGCCAGCTCACCATCAAGACTAGAGACCCAGTACTTC. Full variable domain (rest looked up from reference TRBV18 and TRBJ2-5): NAGVMQNPRHLVRRRGQEARLRCSPMKGHSHVYWYRQLPEEGLKFMVYLQKENIIDESGMPKERFSAEFPKEGPSILRIQQVVRGDSAAYFCASSPSRLETQYFGPGTRLLVL.

The V and J genes are TRBV5-4 and TRBJ2-2; D ambiguous. This CDR3 is 15 amino acids long. The germline V gene has CDR1 SGHNT and CDR2 YYREEE (reference sequence). The ends were cut back, 4 bases at V and 4 bases at J, with 14 bases in the middle. The CDR3 protein is CASSRAKTGTGELFF. CDR3 coding DNA: TGTGCCAGCAGCCGAGCCAAGACTGGCACCGGGGAGCTGTTTTTT. Full variable domain (remainder filled in from reference TRBV5-4 and TRBJ2-2): ETGVTQSPTHLIKTRGQQVTLRCSSQSGHNTVSWYQQALGQGPQFIFQYYREEENGRGNFPPRFSGLQFPNYSSELNVNALELDDSALYLCASSRAKTGTGELFFGEGSRLTVL.

This clone has a count of ten or more. The V call is TRBV3-1 (or the pseudogene TRBV3-2), the J call TRBJ2-5; TRBD2 matches at 9 bases. CDR3 length equals 15 residues. Looked up from germline, CDR1 is LGHDT and CDR2 is YNNKEL (reference sequence). V shed 1 base and J 4 bases; nucleotides not matched to a gene: 4. The CDR3, as DNA: TGTGCCAGCAGCCAAGGCTTTAGCGGGGGAGAGACCCAGTACTTC. Translated: CASSQGFSGGETQYF.

The V call is TRBV5-5, the J call TRBJ2-6; TRBD1 matches at 7 bases. V was clipped by 0 bases and J by 4 bases; unmatched bases: 4. The CDR3 is 16 amino acids. Per the germline V gene, CDR1 is SGHKS and CDR2 is YYEKEE (reference sequence). The CDR3 region has the DNA TGTGCCAGCAGCTTGGGACAGGGTTCCGGGGCCAACGTCCTGACTTTC. As protein: CASSLGQGSGANVLTF.